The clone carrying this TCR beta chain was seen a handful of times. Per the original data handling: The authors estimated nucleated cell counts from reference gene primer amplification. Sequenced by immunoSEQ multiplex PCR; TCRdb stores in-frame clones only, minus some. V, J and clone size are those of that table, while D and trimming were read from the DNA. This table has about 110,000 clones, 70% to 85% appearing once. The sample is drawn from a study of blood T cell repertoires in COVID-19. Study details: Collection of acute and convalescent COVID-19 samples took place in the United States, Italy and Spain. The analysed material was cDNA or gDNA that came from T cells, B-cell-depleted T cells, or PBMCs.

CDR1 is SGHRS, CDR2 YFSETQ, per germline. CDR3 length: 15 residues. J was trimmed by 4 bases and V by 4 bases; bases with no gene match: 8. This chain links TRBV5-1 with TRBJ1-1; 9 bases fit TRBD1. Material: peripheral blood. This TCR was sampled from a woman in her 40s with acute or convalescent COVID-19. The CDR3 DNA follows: TGCGCCAGCAGCCTCAATCCGGGACAGGGCACTGAAGCTTTCTTT. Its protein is CASSLNPGQGTEAFF.